This T cell receptor (beta chain) was observed in a study of blood T cells in healthy people across ages. General study points: The CMV status of each donor remained undetermined, and this could have confounded shifts in expanded clonotypes. Relative to aged donors, long-lived donors carried more naive CD4+ cells and displayed higher diversity.

V shed 0 bases and J shed 6 bases, with 21 bases lying between them. The CDR3 consists of 17 residues. Germline V lookup: CDR1 SQVTM, CDR2 ANQGSEA. Of note for this clonotype: Its matching antigen is unknown.

Using a J-beta primer mix together with a sample-barcoded 5' primer, a second PCR was run for roughly 6 to 12 cycles. All cDNA molecules were each tagged by a template-switch adaptor with 12 random nucleotides. TCRdb called the 5' RACE reads again in MiXCR, with one record for every CDR3 protein. Of hundreds of thousands of distinct CDR3 sequences in the sample, under 50% were seen once. The chain joins TRBV29-1 to TRBJ2-1, with D perhaps matching TRBD1 (5 bases). The sequence derives from a man aged 25 to 40 in good health. Specimen: blood. CDR3 bases: TGCAGCGTTGAAGACCCTCGTGGAACGTCCCAGGGCAATGAGCAGTTCTTC. Translated: CSVEDPRGTSQGNEQFF.